This is a list of T cell receptor beta chains from one sample in a study of blood T cell repertoires in COVID-19. Measured with immunoSEQ multiplex PCR; TCRdb has only the in-frame clones, and not every one. The sample holds more than 200,000 clones, around four fifths seen once. The sample was peripheral blood. These receptors were taken from a man between 40 and 49 years old with active or convalescent COVID-19. CDR3s include the opening cysteine and the closing phenylalanine or tryptophan. The D gene is left open where the match is weak. A clone size is listed for some rows: how often the clone was seen (once, few, many), or a class if it is expanded.

V gene,D gene,J gene,clone size,CDR3 protein,CDR3 DNA
TRBV30,TRBD1,TRBJ1-3,.,CAWSLTTGTFGNTIYF,TGTGCCTGGAGTCTTACGACAGGGACGTTTGGAAACACCATATATTTT
TRBV9,TRBD2,TRBJ2-2,once,CASRPGGSGTNTGELFF,TGTGCCAGCAGACCCGGGGGTAGCGGGACGAACACCGGGGAGCTGTTTTTT
TRBV6-5,TRBD1,TRBJ1-6,.,CASSYGTGYSPLHF,TGTGCCAGCAGTTACGGGACAGGTTACTCACCCCTCCACTTT
TRBV6-4,.,TRBJ2-1,.,CASSSGNEQFF,TGTGCCAGCAGTTCAGGCAATGAGCAGTTCTTC
TRBV30,.,TRBJ2-7,.,CAWSEAEGSAYEQYF,TGTGCCTGGAGTGAAGCGGAGGGTAGCGCCTACGAGCAGTACTTC
TRBV6-5,TRBD1,TRBJ1-4,.,CASSMTGTVYEKLFF,TGTGCCAGCAGTATGACCGGGACAGTATATGAAAAACTGTTTTTT
TRBV7-9,TRBD1,TRBJ2-7,few,CASSLGEGQGREQYF,TGTGCCAGCAGCTTAGGGGAAGGACAGGGTCGCGAGCAGTACTTC
TRBV9,.,TRBJ1-5,.,CASSRTDYQPQHF,TGTGCCAGCAGCCGGACGGACTATCAGCCCCAGCATTTT
TRBV15,.,TRBJ2-3,.,CVSLRQGGVADTQYF,TGTGTCTCCCTACGTCAGGGCGGGGTCGCAGATACGCAGTATTTT
TRBV7-2,.,TRBJ1-1,once,CASSPRQADSTEAFF,TGTGCCAGCAGCCCTCGACAGGCGGATAGCACTGAAGCTTTCTTT
TRBV7-2,.,TRBJ2-1,.,CASSLMPGERNEQFF,TGTGCCAGCAGCTTAATGCCAGGGGAGCGCAATGAGCAGTTCTTC
TRBV27,TRBD1,TRBJ1-2,.,CATLPGTGPNYGYTF,TGTGCCACGCTTCCCGGGACAGGTCCCAACTATGGCTACACCTTC
TRBV28,.,TRBJ1-5,.,CASSPIPAGVNNQPQHF,TGTGCCAGCAGTCCCATCCCAGCAGGGGTTAACAATCAGCCCCAGCATTTT
TRBV4-1,TRBD2,TRBJ2-2,.,CASSRGFTSGKDTGELFF,TGCGCCAGCAGCCGAGGATTCACTAGCGGGAAAGACACCGGGGAGCTGTTTTTT
TRBV19,.,TRBJ1-2,.,CASSAPGKGSPSNYGYTF,TGTGCCAGTAGTGCCCCGGGGAAGGGCAGTCCTTCCAACTATGGCTACACCTTC
TRBV12-3/TRBV12-4,.,TRBJ1-5,.,CASSFSNQPQHF,TGTGCCAGCAGTTTCTCCAATCAGCCCCAGCATTTT
TRBV10-2,TRBD2,TRBJ2-7,.,CASSDSPSGSHEQYF,TGCGCCAGCAGTGACTCGCCTAGCGGGAGCCACGAGCAGTACTTC